Listed below are T cell receptor beta chains from one sample, sequenced in a study of blood T cell repertoires in COVID-19. This table comes from immunoSEQ multiplex PCR, and its TCRdb copy is limited to in-frame clones, with some not included. The sample has roughly 160,000 clones, 65% to 85% seen once. Sample: peripheral blood. The source of these receptors is a man between 70 and 80 years old with active or convalescent COVID-19. The CDR3 runs from the conserved cysteine through the conserved F or W.

J,V,length,CDR3
TRBJ2-7,TRBV28,16,CASSSPSGDLDYEQYF
TRBJ1-6,TRBV12-3/TRBV12-4,13,CASSGTDNSPLHF
TRBJ2-4,TRBV18,17,CASSPLAGRLAKNIQYF
TRBJ1-5,TRBV27,14,CASSLYRGGQPQHF
TRBJ1-5,TRBV28,15,CASSEAGRANQPQHF
TRBJ1-4,TRBV30,13,CAWSVLRNEKLFF
TRBJ2-2,TRBV30,14,CAWKVTGVTGELFF
TRBJ1-2,TRBV5-6,14,CASSHGTGPYGYTF
TRBJ2-5,TRBV18,13,CASSPRGRETQYF
TRBJ2-3,TRBV27,15,CASSWGKAGVDTQYF
TRBJ2-2,TRBV7-2,16,CASSQVAGRRTGELFF
TRBJ1-2,TRBV27,11,CASSQGGGYTF
TRBJ2-1,TRBV7-9,12,CASSPGHNEQFF
TRBJ2-3,TRBV9,16,CASSGSGTGRGDTQYF
TRBJ1-4,TRBV10-3,16,CAISESITLGGEKLFF
TRBJ1-5,TRBV6-6,12,CAARVGDQPQHF
TRBJ1-1,TRBV27,11,CASSFRGQAFF
TRBJ2-7,TRBV18,16,CASSHSSGSIPYEQYF
TRBJ1-4,TRBV4-1,15,CASSQVGQGGEKLFF
TRBJ1-1,TRBV27,16,CASSSLKRGMNTEAFF
TRBJ1-1,TRBV18,16,CASSPRTGEWAAEAFF
TRBJ2-1,TRBV15,17,CATSRTGTSGGGNEQFF
TRBJ1-2,TRBV28,16,CASSLTTGTGFYGYTF
TRBJ2-7,TRBV19,15,CASGGRTSGNYEQYF
TRBJ1-4,TRBV6-1,16,CASSEGAGQGNEKLFF
TRBJ2-7,TRBV30,14,CAWSRVRDPYEQYF
TRBJ1-5,TRBV7-8,15,CASSRRAVADQPQHF
TRBJ2-5,TRBV24-1,18,CATSDRSPGQGRGETQYF
TRBJ2-7,TRBV6-1,15,CASSEAGARVDEQYF